This T cell receptor beta chain was found in a study of T cells after yellow fever vaccination. The CDR3 extends over 17 amino acids. Trimming left V 0 bases short and J 3 bases short, with 19 bases between. Germline CDR1 and CDR2: GTSNPN and SVGIG (reference sequence). TCRdb analysed the 5' RACE reads with MiXCR anew, one entry per CDR3 protein. In the table there are hundreds of thousands of distinct CDR3 sequences, 15% to 20% of which are singletons. The sample holds a few counts of this clonotype. Sequences were derived from PBMCs, sampled 15 days after the yellow fever booster vaccination. The chain carries TRBV30 and TRBJ2-3, with D unresolved. This sequence originates from a young man who received the YFV17D yellow fever vaccine. The CDR3 protein is CAWSVRRSARNTDTQYF. CDR3 in DNA: TGTGCCTGGAGTGTACGTCGATCGGCTAGGAATACAGATACGCAGTATTTT.